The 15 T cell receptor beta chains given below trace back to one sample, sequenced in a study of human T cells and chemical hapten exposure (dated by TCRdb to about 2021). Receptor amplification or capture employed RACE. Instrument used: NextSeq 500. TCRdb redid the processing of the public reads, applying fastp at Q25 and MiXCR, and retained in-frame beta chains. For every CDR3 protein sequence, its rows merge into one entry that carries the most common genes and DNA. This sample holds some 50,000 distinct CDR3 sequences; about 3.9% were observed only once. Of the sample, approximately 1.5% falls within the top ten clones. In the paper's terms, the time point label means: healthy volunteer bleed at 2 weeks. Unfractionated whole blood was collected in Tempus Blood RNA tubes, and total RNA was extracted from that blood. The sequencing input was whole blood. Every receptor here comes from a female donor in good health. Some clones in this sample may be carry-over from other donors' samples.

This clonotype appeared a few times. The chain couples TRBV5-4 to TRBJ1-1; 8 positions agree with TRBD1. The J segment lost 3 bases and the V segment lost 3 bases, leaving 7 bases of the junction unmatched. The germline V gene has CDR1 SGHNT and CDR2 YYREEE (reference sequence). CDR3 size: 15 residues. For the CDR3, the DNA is TGTGCCAGCAGCTCGGACAGGGCCTGGGACACTGAAGCTTTCTTT. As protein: CASSSDRAWDTEAFF.

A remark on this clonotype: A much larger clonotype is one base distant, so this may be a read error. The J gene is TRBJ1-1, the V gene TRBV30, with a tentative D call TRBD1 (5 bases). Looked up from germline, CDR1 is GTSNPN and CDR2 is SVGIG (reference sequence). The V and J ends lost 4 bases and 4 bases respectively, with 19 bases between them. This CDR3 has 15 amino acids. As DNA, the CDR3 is TGTGCCTGGACCGGGACTTCCGATTCGAGCACTGAAGCTTTCTTT. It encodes CAWTGTSDSSTEAFF. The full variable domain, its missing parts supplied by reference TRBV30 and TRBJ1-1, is SQTIHQWPATLVQPVGSPLSLECTVEGTSNPNLYWYRQAAGRGLQLLFYSVGIGQISSEVPQNLSASRPQDRQFILSSKKLLLSDSGFYLCAWTGTSDSSTEAFFGQGTRLTVV.

In DNA form, the CDR3 reads TGTGCCAGCAGTTTAGACCAGAACACTGAAGCTTTCTTT. Protein: CASSLDQNTEAFF. This chain connects TRBV28 to TRBJ1-1, with D unclear. The CDR3 runs 13 residues. The V and J ends lost 2 bases and 1 base respectively, with 5 bases between them. The germline CDR1 and CDR2 sequences are MDHEN and SYDVKM. The full variable domain, with the rest looked up from reference TRBV28 and TRBJ1-1, is DVKVTQSSRYLVKRTGEKVFLECVQDMDHENMFWYRQDPGLGLRLIYFSYDVKMKEKGDIPEGYSVSREKKERFSLILESASTNQTSMYLCASSLDQNTEAFFGQGTRLTVV.

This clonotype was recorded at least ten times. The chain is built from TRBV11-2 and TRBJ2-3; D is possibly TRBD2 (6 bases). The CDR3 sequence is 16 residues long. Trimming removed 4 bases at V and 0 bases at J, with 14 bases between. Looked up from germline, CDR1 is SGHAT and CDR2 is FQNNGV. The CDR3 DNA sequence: TGTGCCAGCAGCTCGGCTGGGGGGACTAGCACAGATACGCAGTATTTT. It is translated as CASSSAGGTSTDTQYF.

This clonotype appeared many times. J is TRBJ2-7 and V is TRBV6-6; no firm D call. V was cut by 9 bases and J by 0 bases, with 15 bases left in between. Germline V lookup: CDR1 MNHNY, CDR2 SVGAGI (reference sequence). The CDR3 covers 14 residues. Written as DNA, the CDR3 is TGTGCCAGTAGAACGACATCCAGCTCCTACGAGCAGTACTTC. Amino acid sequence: CASRTTSSSYEQYF.

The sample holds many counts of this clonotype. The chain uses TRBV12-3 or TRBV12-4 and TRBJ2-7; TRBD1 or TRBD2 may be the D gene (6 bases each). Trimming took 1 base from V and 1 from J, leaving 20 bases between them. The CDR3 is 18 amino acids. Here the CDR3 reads CASSLEIGVQGGSYEQYF. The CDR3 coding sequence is TGTGCCAGCAGTTTAGAAATAGGAGTACAGGGAGGTTCCTACGAGCAGTACTTC.

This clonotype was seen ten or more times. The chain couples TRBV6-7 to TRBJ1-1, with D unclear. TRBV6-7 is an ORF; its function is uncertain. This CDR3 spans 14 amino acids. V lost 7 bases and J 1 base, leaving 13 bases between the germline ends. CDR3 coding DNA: TGTGCCAGCAATTTTGGACGGGGGAACACTGAAGCTTTCTTT. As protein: CASNFGRGNTEAFF.

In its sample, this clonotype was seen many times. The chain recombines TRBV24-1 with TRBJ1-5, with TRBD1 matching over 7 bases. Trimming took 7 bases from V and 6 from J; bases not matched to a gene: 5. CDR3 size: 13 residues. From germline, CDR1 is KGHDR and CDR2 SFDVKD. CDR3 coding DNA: TGTGCCACCAGCCAGACAGGGATTCAGCCCCAGCATTTT. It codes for CATSQTGIQPQHF.

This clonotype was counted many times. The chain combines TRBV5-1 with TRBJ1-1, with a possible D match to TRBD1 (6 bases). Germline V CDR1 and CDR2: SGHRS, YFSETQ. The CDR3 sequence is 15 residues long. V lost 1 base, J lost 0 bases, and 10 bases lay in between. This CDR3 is CASSLTGTLNTEAFF. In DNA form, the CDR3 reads TGCGCCAGCAGCTTGACCGGGACACTGAACACTGAAGCTTTCTTT. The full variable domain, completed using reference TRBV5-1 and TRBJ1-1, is KAGVTQTPRYLIKTRGQQVTLSCSPISGHRSVSWYQQTPGQGLQFLFEYFSETQRNKGNFPGRFSGRQFSNSRSEMNVSTLELGDSALYLCASSLTGTLNTEAFFGQGTRLTVV.

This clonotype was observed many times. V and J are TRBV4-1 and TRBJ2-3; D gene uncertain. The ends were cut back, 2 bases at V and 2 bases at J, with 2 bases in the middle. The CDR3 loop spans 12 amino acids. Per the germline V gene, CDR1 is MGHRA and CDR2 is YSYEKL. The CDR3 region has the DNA TGCGCCAGCAGCCAAACCACAGATACGCAGTATTTT. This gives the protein CASSQTTDTQYF.

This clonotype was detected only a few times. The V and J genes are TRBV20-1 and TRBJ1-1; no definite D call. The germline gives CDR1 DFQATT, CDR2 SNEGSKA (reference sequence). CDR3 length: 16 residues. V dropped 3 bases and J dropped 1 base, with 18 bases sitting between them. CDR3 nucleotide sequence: TGCAGTGCTAGGTTGGTGGGCAGGACTACGAACACTGAAGCTTTCTTT. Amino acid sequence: CSARLVGRTTNTEAFF.

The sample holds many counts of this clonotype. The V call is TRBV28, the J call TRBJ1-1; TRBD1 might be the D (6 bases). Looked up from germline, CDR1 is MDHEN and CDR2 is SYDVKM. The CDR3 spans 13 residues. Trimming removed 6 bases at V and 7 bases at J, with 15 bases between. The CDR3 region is CASRSQGGVEAFF. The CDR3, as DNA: TGTGCCAGCAGATCACAGGGTGGGGTTGAAGCTTTCTTT.

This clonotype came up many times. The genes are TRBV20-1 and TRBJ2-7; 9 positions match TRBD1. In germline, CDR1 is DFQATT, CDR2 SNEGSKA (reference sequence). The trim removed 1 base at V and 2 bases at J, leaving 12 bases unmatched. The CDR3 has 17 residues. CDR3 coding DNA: TGCAGTGCTAGAGCGCTCCCGGAGGGACAGGGAACCTACGAGCAGTACTTC. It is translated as CSARALPEGQGTYEQYF.

CDR3 in amino acids: CASSARQGPTDTQYF. The CDR3 DNA sequence: TGTGCCAGCTCAGCGCGACAGGGCCCCACAGATACGCAGTATTTT. The rearrangement links TRBV18 to TRBJ2-3; 7 nucleotides align to TRBD1. This CDR3 is 15 amino acids long. Germline CDR1 reads KGHSH; CDR2 reads LQKENI. V was pared by 5 bases and J by 2 bases, with 7 bases of the junction left unmatched.

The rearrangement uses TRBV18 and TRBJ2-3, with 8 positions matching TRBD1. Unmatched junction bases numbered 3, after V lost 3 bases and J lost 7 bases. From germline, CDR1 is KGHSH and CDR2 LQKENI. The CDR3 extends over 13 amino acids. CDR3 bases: TGTGCCAGCTCACCGGACAGGGCCCATACGCAGTATTTT. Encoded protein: CASSPDRAHTQYF.